This TCR beta chain comes out of a study of radiotherapy plus CTLA-4 blockade in lung cancer. In the study overall: There were objective responses in 15% to 20% of patients, and 30% to 35% had disease control. Study-wide points: Reported findings show early blood T cell clone dynamics, with interferon-beta, best predicted response.

CDR1 is MDHEN and CDR2 is SYDVKM in the germline V gene. The CDR3 has 16 amino acids. The V segment lost 3 bases and the J segment 3 bases; nucleotides outside the gene matches: 9. Concerning this clone: Its target is not known.

The method was immunoSEQ multiplex PCR; TCRdb's version includes in-frame clones alone and lacks a portion of them. The sample has more than 90,000 clones, roughly four fifths seen once. Sequenced here: peripheral blood, sampled from a patient treated with radiotherapy plus ipilimumab. This sequence originates from a human donor with non-small cell lung cancer that progressed on radiotherapy plus ipilimumab. V and J are TRBV28 and TRBJ1-2; 8 bases align to TRBD1. The CDR3 spells CASSFVGQEAHYGYTF. Written as DNA, the CDR3 is TGTGCCAGCAGTTTTGTGGGACAGGAGGCTCACTATGGCTACACCTTC.